This T cell receptor (beta chain) was sequenced for a study of T cell changes during pregnancy in multiple sclerosis. Germline V gene data show CDR1 as GTSNPN and CDR2 as SVGIG (reference sequence). The CDR3 length is 12 residues. The protocol was immunoSEQ multiplex PCR, while the TCRdb copy is restricted to in-frame clones and leaves out a portion. The table lists 25,000 to 30,000 clones, nearly 90% of them singletons. The rearrangement joins TRBV30 to TRBJ2-7, with 8 bases matching TRBD2. The source is a female donor with multiple sclerosis, enrolled in a pregnancy study. The sample consisted of CD8+ T cells from peripheral blood mononuclear cells, taken in the second trimester of pregnancy. Here the CDR3 reads CALGPSGYEQYF. The CDR3 nucleotides read TGTGCTCTGGGGCCTAGCGGGTACGAGCAGTACTTC.